This T cell receptor beta chain comes out of a study of cytomegalovirus exposure and HLA in healthy donors. Study conclusions and caveats: Confirmation in vitro established that three CMV-associated chains were specific for CMV antigens. Earlier analysis found most TCR beta V segments productive about 90% or about 30% of the time.

Primers: 60 Vbeta forward and 13 Jbeta reverse. In the study's own analysis: Around 10 million of the roughly 80 million unique TCR beta chains counted in a later analysis were shared. TCRdb's table, derived via immunoSEQ multiplex PCR, lists solely in-frame clones and lacks some. Clonal size and the V and J genes are those of that table, whereas D and trimming came from the DNA. The profile shows approximately 150,000 clones, around 80% of them singletons. Trimming took off 4 bases at V and 5 bases at J, with 12 bases between the two ends. This CDR3 contains 13 residues. CDR1 and CDR2 from the germline V gene are SGHRS and YFSETQ. Concerning this clone: Antigen: not known.

This sequence originates from a man aged 30 to 39 in good health and CMV-seropositive. The sequenced sample was PBMCs. V and J are TRBV5-1 and TRBJ2-5; D might be TRBD1 (6 bases). The CDR3 coding sequence is TGCGCCAGCAGCGTAACAGGGATGGAGACCCAGTACTTC. Translating it yields CASSVTGMETQYF.